The sequence of this TCR beta chain was determined in a study of T cell clonotyping in hematopoietic cell transplantation. Findings of the study overall: Pathologically expanded recipient clonotypes increased progressively from day 30 to day 180 as diversity fell. At the given depth, recipient repertoires were over 97% de novo clonotypes. Broader posttransplant TCR repertoire diversity was predicted by graft donor and pretransplant recipient Inverse Simpson Index values.

Blood collection times were about day -28 and days 30, 100, 180 posttransplant. Concerning this clone itself: Its antigen is undetermined.

With 3 bases clipped from V and 0 bases from J, the junction kept 6 bases outside the gene matches. From germline, CDR1 is SGHTS and CDR2 YDEGEE. The CDR3 totals 16 residues. Only in-frame clones appear in the TCRdb table, and some are missing; sequencing was by immunoSEQ multiplex PCR. The sample shows 15,000 to 20,000 clones, more than 70% of them seen only once. The rearrangement links TRBV5-8 to TRBJ1-5; TRBD1 matches 7 bases. The specimen was PBMCs, collected 100 days after allogeneic stem cell transplant. The receptor was derived from a male patient aged 55 to 69 who had an allogeneic stem cell transplant from a related donor, so the T cells may come from the graft donor. Some clones in this sample may be carry-over from other donors' samples. The CDR3, as DNA: TGTGCCAGCAGCTCCCGGGACAGAGATAGCAATCAGCCCCAGCATTTT. This sequence encodes CASSSRDRDSNQPQHF.